One and the same sample provided the 16 T cell receptor beta chains below, sequenced in a study of blood T cell repertoires in COVID-19. Some clones are missing from TCRdb's copy, which holds only in-frame ones; the method was immunoSEQ multiplex PCR. The sample consists of about 270,000 clones, approximately 90% of them appearing once. The sample taken for sequencing was peripheral blood. These receptors came from a man in his sixties who had recovered from COVID-19.

This chain links TRBV19 with TRBJ2-3; 11 bases are shared with TRBD2. The junction had 5 bases not matched to a gene; V was cut back by 4 bases and J by 2 bases. Per the germline V gene, CDR1 is LNHDA and CDR2 is SQIVND (reference sequence). This CDR3 is built from 16 residues. Here the CDR3 DNA reads TGTGCCAGTAGTACTCTAGCGGGGGGCATCACAGATACGCAGTATTTT. This sequence encodes CASSTLAGGITDTQYF. Full variable domain (remainder filled in from reference TRBV19 and TRBJ2-3): DGGITQSPKYLFRKEGQNVTLSCEQNLNHDAMYWYRQDPGQGLRLIYYSQIVNDFQKGDIAEGYSVSREKKESFPLTVTSAQKNPTAFYLCASSTLAGGITDTQYFGPGTRLTVL.

The chain joins TRBV15 to TRBJ2-7, with D uncertain. The germline gives CDR1 LNHNV, CDR2 YYDKDF (reference sequence). The CDR3 runs to 14 residues. V was shortened by 5 bases and J by 3 bases, with 14 bases between the two germline ends. CDR3 region: CATSSRATVYEQYF. CDR3 coding DNA: TGTGCCACCAGCTCGCGTGCAACAGTCTACGAGCAGTACTTC. Based on the CDR3 plus reference TRBV15 and TRBJ2-7, the full variable domain is DAMVIQNPRYQVTQFGKPVTLSCSQTLNHNVMYWYQQKSSQAPKLLFHYYDKDFNNEADTPDNFQSRRPNTSFCFLDIRSPGLGDTAMYLCATSSRATVYEQYFGPGTRLTVT.

V and J are TRBV18 and TRBJ2-7; D perhaps matches TRBD1 (6 bases). The germline V gene encodes CDR1 KGHSH and CDR2 LQKENI. The CDR3 has 15 amino acids. The ends were cut back, 3 bases at V and 3 bases at J, with 15 bases in the middle. The CDR3 DNA sequence: TGTGCCAGCTCACCGGGGGCAGCCCCAGGCTACGAGCAGTACTTC. It encodes CASSPGAAPGYEQYF.

V gene TRBV11-3 combines with J gene TRBJ2-3; perhaps TRBD2 as D (6 bases). This CDR3 has 15 residues. Germline V gene sequence: CDR1 SGHNT, CDR2 YENEEA. The V end was cut by 2 bases, the J end by 4 bases, with 13 bases between. The CDR3 DNA reads TGTGCCAGCAGCTTATGGGGACTTACGGCAGATACGCAGTATTTT. Protein sequence: CASSLWGLTADTQYF.

This chain uses TRBV15 with TRBJ2-5; D uncertain. Germline values: CDR1 LNHNV, CDR2 YYDKDF (reference sequence). V was pared by 2 bases and J by 3 bases, with 7 bases between. The CDR3 spans 13 residues. The CDR3 reads CATSRSLKETQYF. The CDR3 nucleotides read TGTGCCACCAGCAGAAGCCTGAAAGAGACCCAGTACTTC.

V usage is TRBV7-9 and J usage is TRBJ1-4; D perhaps matches TRBD1 (5 bases). V shed 8 bases and J shed 3 bases, with 10 bases lying between them. The germline V gene has CDR1 SEHNR and CDR2 FQNEAQ (reference sequence). The CDR3 contains 13 residues. The CDR3 coding sequence is TGTGCCAGCCAGGGCAGCGCTAATGAAAAACTGTTTTTT. Amino acids: CASQGSANEKLFF.

The CDR3 DNA is TGTGCCAGCAGCCCTCCCCGGGACAGGGTCAGCACCGGGGAGCTGTTTTTT. Translated: CASSPPRDRVSTGELFF. This rearrangement joins TRBV4-2 to TRBJ2-2; TRBD1 aligns across 9 bases. Germline CDR1 LGHNA, CDR2 YNFKEQ. The CDR3 totals 17 residues. The ends lost 4 bases at V and 4 bases at J; junction bases unmatched: 10.

This chain uses TRBV19 with TRBJ1-1; 9 bases fit TRBD1. V gave up 6 bases and J gave up 4 bases; unmatched junction bases: 9. The CDR3 has 15 amino acids. CDR1 is LNHDA, CDR2 SQIVND, per germline (reference sequence). CDR3 sequence reads: CASRVAGGQGTEAFF. The CDR3 DNA is TGTGCCAGTAGGGTGGCAGGGGGACAGGGCACTGAAGCTTTCTTT.

The V gene is TRBV2, the J gene TRBJ2-1; D perhaps matches TRBD2 (7 bases). V was pared by 7 bases and J by 2 bases, with 12 bases between. CDR1 SNHLY and CDR2 FYNNEI come from the germline V gene. The CDR3 is made up of 14 amino acids. CDR3 loop: CASIRGATYNEQFF. The CDR3 DNA is TGTGCCAGCATTCGGGGGGCTACCTACAATGAGCAGTTCTTC.

The V gene is TRBV2, the J gene TRBJ2-3; 10 bases line up with TRBD1. Germline trimming cut 5 bases from V and 5 bases from J; bases unmatched to any gene: 4. The length of the CDR3 is 14 residues. CDR1 is SNHLY and CDR2 is FYNNEI in the germline V gene. In DNA, the CDR3 is TGTGCCAGCAGTTGGGACAGGGGTGGAGATACGCAGTATTTT. It yields the protein CASSWDRGGDTQYF. The whole variable domain, filled in from reference TRBV2 and TRBJ2-3, reads EPEVTQTPSHQVTQMGQEVILRCVPISNHLYFYWYRQILGQKVEFLVSFYNNEISEKSEIFDDQFSVERPDGSNFTLKIRSTKLEDSAMYFCASSWDRGGDTQYFGPGTRLTVL.

This chain joins TRBV6-5 and TRBJ1-5, with 8 bases identical to TRBD1. Germline V CDR1 and CDR2: MNHEY, SVGAGI. This CDR3 has 15 amino acids. V lost 6 bases and J lost 0; bases outside the gene matches: 4. The CDR3 reads CASRRQGSSNQPQHF. CDR3 bases: TGTGCCAGCAGAAGACAGGGGTCTAGCAATCAGCCCCAGCATTTT.

The chain combines TRBV19 with TRBJ1-1; TRBD1 matches 9 bases. The CDR3 is made up of 15 amino acids. Trimming took 7 bases from V and 6 from J; bases not matched to a gene: 12. The germline V gene has CDR1 LNHDA and CDR2 SQIVND (reference sequence). The CDR3 spells CASITGTGFQAEAFF. For the CDR3, the DNA is TGTGCCAGTATTACCGGGACAGGGTTTCAGGCTGAAGCTTTCTTT.

The V and J genes are TRBV5-1 and TRBJ1-5, with D unclear. Germline V CDR1 and CDR2: SGHRS, YFSETQ. The CDR3 spans 15 residues. V gave up 4 bases and J gave up 3 bases, with 14 bases separating them. This chain's CDR3 is CASSPKPQDNQPQHF. Here the CDR3 DNA reads TGCGCCAGCAGCCCGAAACCTCAGGACAATCAGCCCCAGCATTTT.

The chain carries TRBV2 and TRBJ2-2; D perhaps matches TRBD2 (6 bases). The CDR3 has 21 residues. CDR1 is SNHLY, CDR2 FYNNEI, per germline. With 0 bases removed from V and 3 bases from J, the gap between germline ends came to 26 bases. The CDR3 nucleotides read TGTGCCAGCAGTGAAGCAAAGAAATTAAAGGGACTGCCCTCGCACACCGGGGAGCTGTTTTTT. Amino acids: CASSEAKKLKGLPSHTGELFF.

This chain uses TRBV6-5 with TRBJ1-1, with 7 bases lining up with TRBD1. This CDR3 spans 14 amino acids. From germline, CDR1 is MNHEY and CDR2 SVGAGI. Trimming removed 7 bases from V and 0 bases from J; junction bases left unmatched: 5. CDR3 protein: CASIWGQLNTEAFF. The CDR3 bases are TGTGCCAGCATTTGGGGACAGTTGAACACTGAAGCTTTCTTT.

V and J are TRBV5-4 and TRBJ1-6; TRBD1 matches at 8 bases. CDR3 size: 15 residues. CDR1 is SGHNT and CDR2 is YYREEE in the germline V gene (reference sequence). Trimming at V came to 0 bases and at J to 8 bases, leaving 4 bases not matched to a gene. This CDR3 reads CASSLGPDRDSPLHF. The CDR3 region has the DNA TGTGCCAGCAGCTTGGGCCCGGACAGGGATTCACCCCTCCACTTT.